The source of this T cell receptor (beta chain) is a study of cytomegalovirus exposure and HLA in healthy donors (dated by TCRdb to 2015 to 2018). Regarding the research as a whole: An earlier analysis of several hundred of the donors reported 250 to 350 Gb of sequence data and 90 million to 120 million unique TCR beta sequences obtained from around 180 million T cells. Roughly 300 gigabases of sequencing data and approximately 80 million unique TCR sequences were included in an early release covering several hundred HLA-typed donors. The genetic ancestry cluster associated with self-reported Caucasian donors included around four fifths of the approximately 410 genotyped donors. The aim of the study was to test whether cataloging public T cell receptors could identify signatures of past pathogen exposure. The study profiled the T cell repertoires of 666 subjects by immunosequencing and related them to cytomegalovirus serostatus. A separate validation cohort of some 130 different subjects was used in addition to the approximately 700-subject first cohort. To predict cytomegalovirus infection status, the study combined high-throughput TCR immunosequencing, statistical association of individual TCRs with disease status, and machine learning. To study patterns of TCR occurrence, a later analysis re-analyzed previously published TCR beta repertoires from just over 650 donors and added high-resolution HLA genotyping. Rather than using new phenotypic data, the later analysis identified candidate immune exposures from TCR beta sequences and from how often those sequences occurred across donors. An earlier analysis of around 580 of the donors used high-throughput TCR beta sequencing to judge whether each TCR beta V gene segment behaved as functional or pseudogenic. Alongside the repertoire data, information on donor age, sex, ethnicity and CMV serostatus was compiled. A later genetic analysis took genome-wide SNP genotypes for about three fifths of the 666 donors and used that subset as a discovery cohort. All discovery cohort repertoires had been generated using a single sequencing platform. Both class I and class II loci were covered by HLA typing, at four-digit resolution. Typing coverage varied by locus: roughly 629-640 donors for A, B, C, DRB1 and DQB1; roughly 560 for DQA1; nearly 610 for DPA1; around 490 for DPB1. Because of strong linkage in the cohort, 5 or 6 DR-DQ haplotypes were treated as single units for association and clustering. On average, around 230,000 unique TCR beta nucleotide sequences were sequenced per donor among about 400 genotyped donors of the cohort, with around 19% of those sequences being non-productive. General conclusions and limits of the study: The authors suggested that the approach could potentially be generalized to other disease states and immunological phenotypes. In vitro tests confirmed that three of the cytomegalovirus-associated TCR beta chains recognize cytomegalovirus antigens. A cluster of highly shared sequence variants was judged likely to be a technical artifact of the sequencing pipeline. Because counts were too low, about 18 rarely observed V segments, including chromosome 9 orphons, were excluded from the earlier analysis of some 540 of the donors. Strong co-occurrence of HLA alleles, especially DR and DQ, made assigning TCR associations to individual alleles difficult. For the cohort, immune exposure information was limited to CMV serostatus. A further reported finding was that TCR beta sequences accurately predicted the HLA-A and HLA-B alleles for most subjects in the first cohort. In a later genetic analysis, a missense DCLRE1C variant was associated with V-gene and J-gene trimming of TCR beta chains, and the association was replicated in an independent cohort. In a later analysis, the rate of TCR association differed among HLA loci, with DRB1 alleles having the most associated TCRs and HLA-C alleles having the fewest. In a later analysis, several top co-occurrence clusters were reported to appear linked to parvovirus B19, influenza, CMV and Epstein-Barr virus. While some public TCRs were present in many individuals, most TCR sequences turned up only very rarely across donors. In a later analysis, HLA-associated TCR beta chains showed more clonal expansion and lower generation probabilities than non-associated chains that were equally common. An earlier analysis of approximately 500 of the donors showed that most TCR beta V segments appeared in productive rearrangements either about 87% or about 30% of the time, which broadly matched IMGT annotations. In a later analysis, most CMV-associated TCR beta chains were found to appear HLA-restricted, with HLA associations seemingly driven largely by CMV exposure. The 87-base-pair reads could not distinguish some IMGT-functional V segments, including TRBV6-2 and TRBV6-3, so those segments were excluded. Because HLA typing was missing for some donors at each locus, association tests included only the typed subset. A later analysis associated around 16,000 TCR beta sequences with specific HLA alleles at a false discovery rate of 0.05. A later genetic analysis reported fewer N-insertions in productive TCRs among donors in an Asian-associated ancestry cluster than the roughly 620-donor mean. Only TCR beta chains were sequenced in this cohort, and the absence of alpha or paired-chain data limited detectable features. A total of about 180 TCR beta chains were listed by the study as associated with cytomegalovirus. Linkage disequilibrium might explain the correlated functional status among segregating V segments, but an unknown experimental factor could not be excluded. The classifier was reported to diagnose cytomegalovirus status with high specificity and sensitivity in both the original and validation cohorts. Presence/absence analyses assumed roughly uniform sequencing depth across donors, an assumption that may not hold.

The cohort comprised around 700 healthy bone marrow donors. All cohort members were sampled while nominally healthy, although unrecorded immune exposures were likely present. The donor tested CMV seronegative and was one of the 352 seronegative cohort members. A peripheral blood sample was provided by each donor, and peripheral blood mononuclear cells were used for TCR beta sequencing. The Qiagen DNeasy Blood Extraction Kit was used to extract genomic DNA from the blood cell samples. To note about this clone: The target of this receptor is not known. Base qualities are missing; no much larger clone stands one base away.

The library was built by means of the immunoSEQ multiplex PCR assay. A mixture of 60 forward primers for TCR Vbeta segments and 13 reverse primers for TCR Jbeta segments was used in the multiplex PCR. The CDR3 region of rearranged TCR beta genes was amplified from genomic DNA with a multiplex PCR assay. Amplified TCR beta libraries were sequenced as 87-base-pair reads on the Illumina HiSeq System. The authors' analysis ran thus. A later analysis tallied 75 million to 95 million unique TCR beta chains across the 666 repertoires, and approximately 9.9 million of those chains were shared by two or more donors. To remove PCR and sequencing errors, raw reads were error-corrected and collapsed into unique sequences using a nearest-neighbor algorithm that merged closely related sequences. V, D and J gene segments were assigned by aligning CDR3 sequences to IMGT reference sequences. Each retained sequence needed at least a six-nucleotide match to both a V gene segment and a J gene segment. A rearrangement was called productive if the CDR3 had no stop codons and remained in frame with V and J, and every other rearrangement was called non-productive. Following IMGT convention, CDR3 was defined as the stretch from the second conserved V-encoded cysteine to the conserved J-encoded phenylalanine. Sequences without an unambiguous match to a single V gene segment were excluded from the earlier analysis of 500 to 700 of the donors. An earlier analysis of 500 to 600 of the donors classified V segments as functional when productive rearrangements were above 56.7% and as segregating when the standard deviation between donors was above 5%. A statistical classification framework was built to diagnose cytomegalovirus status from the catalog of TCR beta chain sequences. A later analysis assigned V and J genes by comparing TCR nucleotide sequences with IMGT/GENE-DB human TR gene sequences. A later analysis assigned CDR3 sequences and most-parsimonious VDJ recombination scenarios with the TCRdist pipeline. In a later analysis, each TCR beta chain was defined by its CDR3 amino acid sequence together with its V-gene family, and reads lacking a unique V-gene family were excluded. As a way to deal with suspected cross-contamination and a sequencing artifact, a later analysis dropped 450 to 700 nucleotide sequences that were highly shared and had low generation probability. A later analysis calculated a clonal expansion index for each public chain from normalized within-repertoire ranks of inferred template counts. Generation probabilities in a later analysis came from a VDJ recombination model fitted to out-of-frame rearrangements, and those results were checked against IGoR. In a later analysis, hypergeometric tests were used to score TCR-TCR, TCR-HLA and TCR-CMV co-occurrence, with a repertoire-size bias correction applied to TCR pairs. In a later analysis, false discovery rates were estimated by permuting HLA or CMV assignments 20 times. A later analysis grouped co-occurring TCRs with DBSCAN, adding TCRdist sequence similarity when clustering within HLA-allele-positive subsets. Repertoires with fewer than 30,000 or more than 120,000 public chains, plus five repertoires with anomalous nucleotide sharing, were excluded from co-occurrence clustering. TCRdb provides this immuneACCESS table in a form limited to in-frame rearrangements. Some clones are lacking; in checked studies, under half of them reflect an unresolved V gene, and why the rest are absent is not known. That table supplies the V and J calls and clone size; D and trimming were determined from the DNA. Within this sample are about 70,000 clones, with 68% of them counted one time only. Clones ranked in the top ten supply about a tenth of the sample.

Compared with germline, V lacks 1 base and J lacks 8 bases; bases without a gene match: 6. Measured from the cysteine to the phenylalanine, the CDR3 is 15 residues long. The kept DNA is CDR3 alone, 45 bases in frame from the first base. CDR1 SGDLS and CDR2 YYNGEE are derived from the germline V gene. The sequencing input was PBMCs. The receptor's source is a woman in her thirties in good health and CMV-seronegative. Recombination connected TRBV9 to TRBJ1-2, with TRBD1 identical over 12 junction bases. The CDR3 reads as follows: CASSVLGTGGEGYTF. The DNA sequence is given as TGTGCCAGCAGCGTACTCGGGACAGGGGGCGAAGGCTACACCTTC.